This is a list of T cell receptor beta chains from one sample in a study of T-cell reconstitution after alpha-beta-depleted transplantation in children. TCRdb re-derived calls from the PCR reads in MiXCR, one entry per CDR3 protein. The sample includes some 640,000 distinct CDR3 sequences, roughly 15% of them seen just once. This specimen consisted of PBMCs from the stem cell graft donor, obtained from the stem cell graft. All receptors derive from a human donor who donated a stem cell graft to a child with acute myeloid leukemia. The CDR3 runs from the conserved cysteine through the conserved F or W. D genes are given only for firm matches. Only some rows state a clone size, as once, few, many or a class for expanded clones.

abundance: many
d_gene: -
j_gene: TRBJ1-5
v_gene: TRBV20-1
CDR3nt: TGCAGTGCTAGTTTTGCGGGAGCGCGGGGTTATCAGCCCCAGCATTTT
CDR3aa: CSASFAGARGYQPQHF

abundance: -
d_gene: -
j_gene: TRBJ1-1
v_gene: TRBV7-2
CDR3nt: TGTGCCAGCAGCCGAAATGGGGGGCGGGCCGCTGAAGCTTTCTTT
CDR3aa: CASSRNGGRAAEAFF

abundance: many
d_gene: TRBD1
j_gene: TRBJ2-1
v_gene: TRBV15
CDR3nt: TGTGCCACCAGCAGACGACCCCCTTTCGTGGCGGACAGGGGCAATGAGCAGTTCTTC
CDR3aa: CATSRRPPFVADRGNEQFF

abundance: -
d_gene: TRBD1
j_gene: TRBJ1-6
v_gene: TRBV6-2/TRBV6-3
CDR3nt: TGTGCCAGCAGTTACGGGACAGCGTATAATTCACCCCTCCACTTT
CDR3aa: CASSYGTAYNSPLHF

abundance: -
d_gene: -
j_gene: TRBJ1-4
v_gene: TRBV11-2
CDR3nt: TGTGCCAGCAGCTTCGACGGAGCTAATGAAAAACTGTTTTTT
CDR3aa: CASSFDGANEKLFF

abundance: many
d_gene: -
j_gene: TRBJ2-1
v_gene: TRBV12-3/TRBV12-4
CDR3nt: TGTGCCAGCAGTTCGGGGGCGCGGGAGCAGTTCTTC
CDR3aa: CASSSGAREQFF

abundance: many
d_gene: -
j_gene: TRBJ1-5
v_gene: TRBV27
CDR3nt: TGTGCCAGCAGCCAAACAGGTTATAGCAATCAGCCCCAGCATTTT
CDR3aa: CASSQTGYSNQPQHF

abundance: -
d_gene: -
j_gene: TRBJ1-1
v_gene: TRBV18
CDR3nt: TGTGCCAGCTCACGAAACAGTCGGCGTGACACTGAAGCTTTCTTT
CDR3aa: CASSRNSRRDTEAFF

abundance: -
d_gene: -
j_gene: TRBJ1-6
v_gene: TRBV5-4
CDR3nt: TGTGCCAGCTCATCGGACGTAACGGGATCACCCCTCCACTTT
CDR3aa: CASSSDVTGSPLHF

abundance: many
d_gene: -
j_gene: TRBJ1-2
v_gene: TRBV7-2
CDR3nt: TGTGCCAGCAGCTTAGAATACGCGGGTTTAGGCTATGGCTACACCTTC
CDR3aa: CASSLEYAGLGYGYTF

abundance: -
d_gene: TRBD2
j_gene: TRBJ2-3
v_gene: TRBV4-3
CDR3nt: TGCGCCAGCAGACCGCGACTAGCGGGGATCACAGATACGCAGTATTTT
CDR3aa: CASRPRLAGITDTQYF

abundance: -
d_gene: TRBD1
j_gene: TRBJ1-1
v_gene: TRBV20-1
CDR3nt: TGCAGTGCTATGACAGGGTTTCGGGCTGAAGCTTTCTTT
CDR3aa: CSAMTGFRAEAFF

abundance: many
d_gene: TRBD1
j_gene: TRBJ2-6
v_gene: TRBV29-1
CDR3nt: TGCAGCGTGGAGGAATGGACAGGAGCGACCTCTGGGGCCAACGTCCTGACTTTC
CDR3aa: CSVEEWTGATSGANVLTF

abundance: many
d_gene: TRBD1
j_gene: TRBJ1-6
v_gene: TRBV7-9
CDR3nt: TGTGCCGTAGGACAGGGAAGCTCACCCCTCCACTTT
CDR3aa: CAVGQGSSPLHF

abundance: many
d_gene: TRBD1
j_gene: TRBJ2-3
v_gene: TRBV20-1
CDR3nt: TGCAGTGCCCCAAGGGGACAGGGATTCACAGATACGCAGTATTTT
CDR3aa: CSAPRGQGFTDTQYF